This T cell receptor beta chain was documented in a study of T cell repertoires in cytomegalovirus infection. V lost 6 bases, J lost 0 bases, and 12 bases stayed unmatched. The germline V gene has CDR1 MDHEN and CDR2 SYDVKM. The CDR3 has 17 amino acids. MiXCR, applied by TCRdb to the reads, yields one record per CDR3 protein. The sample contains about 300,000 distinct CDR3 sequences, 9.6% of which appear only once. The chain has TRBV28 and TRBJ2-7; 9 nucleotides line up with TRBD1. Sequenced material: PBMCs. This receptor was obtained from a human donor in good health (CMV status not recorded). Some clones in this sample may be carry-over from other donors' samples. CDR3 amino acids: CASSSYPGTGSSYEQYV. DNA of the CDR3: TGTGCCAGCAGCTCATACCCCGGGACAGGGAGCTCCTACGAGCAGTACGTC.